The 3 T cell receptor beta chains given below trace back to one sample, sequenced in a study of blood T cell repertoires in COVID-19. Repertoires were generated with immunoSEQ multiplex PCR, while TCRdb's copy carries only in-frame clones and drops some. The sample carries fewer than 200,000 clones, about 88% recorded once. Sample: peripheral blood. Every receptor here comes from a woman aged 60-75 years with COVID-19, enrolled during active disease.

This chain links TRBV13 with TRBJ1-1; 7 bases match TRBD1. Unmatched junction bases numbered 11, after V lost 5 bases and J lost 8 bases. Germline V gene data show CDR1 as PRHDT and CDR2 as FYEKMQ (reference sequence). This CDR3 has 14 amino acids. CDR3 sequence (DNA): TGTGCCAGCAGCCCCGGGACAGCTCTTTGGGAAGCTTTCTTT. This encodes CASSPGTALWEAFF.

The J gene is TRBJ1-2, the V gene TRBV24-1, with 9 bases that match TRBD1. CDR3 length: 13 amino acids. Germline-derived CDR1 and CDR2 are KGHDR and SFDVKD. The J segment lost 5 bases and the V segment lost 7 bases, leaving 4 bases of the junction unmatched. The DNA for the CDR3 is TGTGCCACCAGAGACAGGGGGGAATATGGCTACACCTTC. Its protein is CATRDRGEYGYTF.

The chain couples TRBV6-1 to TRBJ1-2, with unresolved D. Per the germline V gene, CDR1 is MNHNS and CDR2 is SASEGT. This CDR3 region has 13 residues. V was trimmed by 3 bases and J by 12 bases, leaving 17 bases between them. Written as DNA, the CDR3 is TGTGCCAGCAGTGATCGAAGAGGCCACGGCGACACCTTC. Amino acids: CASSDRRGHGDTF.